This T cell receptor beta chain was documented in a study of T cells in Graves' hyperthyroidism and ophthalmopathy. Per the germline V gene, CDR1 is DFQATT and CDR2 is SNEGSKA (reference sequence). This CDR3 contains 15 residues. Trimming at V came to 5 bases and at J to 7 bases, leaving 12 bases not matched to a gene. Amplified regions were TCR beta CDR3 sequences from RNA transcripts. HTBI primers were employed in a first-round RT-PCR of the TCR CDR3. From the multiplex PCR reads, TCRdb called clonotypes with MiXCR, one entry per CDR3 protein. The table shows 730,000 or so distinct CDR3 sequences, with approximately 18% occurring only once. Patients between 18 and 65 years old had hyperthyroidism, newly diagnosed and lasting under 2 months.

The specimen sequenced was blood. This chain uses TRBV20-1 with TRBJ1-5, with TRBD1 matching over 9 bases. The origin of this receptor is a woman aged 45 to 65 with Graves' hyperthyroidism that later progressed to Graves' ophthalmopathy. The CDR3 region is CSASIPGQGIQPQHF. CDR3 bases: TGCAGTGCTTCGATCCCGGGACAGGGTATCCAGCCCCAGCATTTT.